The rows below give T cell receptor beta chains drawn from one sample of a study of shared clonotypes between healthy human individuals. Produced via immunoSEQ multiplex PCR; TCRdb's table is partial and in-frame only. The repertoire includes about 2.2 million clones, around 95% of them detected once, and about 1.6% sits in the top ten. The sequenced sample was naive CD8+ T cells from PBMCs. These receptor sequences come from a man aged 18 to 30 in good health. Some clones in this sample may be carry-over from other donors' samples. Each CDR3 is given with its conserved first and last residue. A D gene is named only where the DNA matches it firmly. The size of a clone is reported for some rows only, either as once, few or many, or as a class for expanded clones.

clone_size: .
v_call: TRBV6-5
j_call: TRBJ2-2
d_call: TRBD2
cdr3_nt: TGTGCCAGCAGTTACTTGGCGGGAGAGCTGGCCGGGGAGCTGTTTTTT
cdr3_aa: CASSYLAGELAGELFF

clone_size: .
v_call: TRBV9
j_call: TRBJ2-1
d_call: TRBD2
cdr3_nt: TGTGCCAGCAGCCTATCCCTTTGGGGCGGGAGCGACAATGAGCAGTTCTTC
cdr3_aa: CASSLSLWGGSDNEQFF

clone_size: .
v_call: TRBV9
j_call: TRBJ2-5
d_call: TRBD2
cdr3_nt: TGTGCCAGCAGCGCCCTCCCTTGGACTAGCGGGAGAAGGGAAGAGACCCAGTACTTC
cdr3_aa: CASSALPWTSGRREETQYF

clone_size: once
v_call: TRBV29-1
j_call: TRBJ2-7
d_call: .
cdr3_nt: TGCAGCGTTGACGGAGTCTACGAGCAGTACTTC
cdr3_aa: CSVDGVYEQYF

clone_size: once
v_call: TRBV19
j_call: TRBJ2-5
d_call: .
cdr3_nt: TGTGCCAGTACTGGGGGGGCCGAGACCCAGTACTTC
cdr3_aa: CASTGGAETQYF

clone_size: .
v_call: TRBV7-7
j_call: TRBJ2-1
d_call: TRBD2
cdr3_nt: TGTGCCAGCAGCTCCGGGACTAGCGGGAGGGCGGCTGAGCAGTTCTTC
cdr3_aa: CASSSGTSGRAAEQFF

clone_size: .
v_call: TRBV27
j_call: TRBJ2-7
d_call: .
cdr3_nt: TGTGCCAGCGGTCCGATAGCCAGCGGTGAAACCTACGAGCAGTACTTC
cdr3_aa: CASGPIASGETYEQYF

clone_size: .
v_call: TRBV11-2
j_call: TRBJ2-7
d_call: .
cdr3_nt: TGTGCCAGCAGCGAATCCCTCCGGGGCTTCTACGAGCAGTACTTC
cdr3_aa: CASSESLRGFYEQYF

clone_size: .
v_call: TRBV30
j_call: TRBJ2-7
d_call: TRBD2
cdr3_nt: TGTGCCTGGAGTGCCGCCTGGCGGGAGGCGGATTACGAGCAGTACTTC
cdr3_aa: CAWSAAWREADYEQYF

clone_size: .
v_call: TRBV19
j_call: TRBJ2-1
d_call: TRBD1
cdr3_nt: TGTGCCAGTAAATTAGGGGGCGAGACTGAGCAGTTCTTC
cdr3_aa: CASKLGGETEQFF

clone_size: .
v_call: TRBV27
j_call: TRBJ2-7
d_call: TRBD2
cdr3_nt: TGTGCCAGCAGTCCCCTAGCGGTCTCCTACGAGCAGTACTTC
cdr3_aa: CASSPLAVSYEQYF

clone_size: .
v_call: TRBV28
j_call: TRBJ2-3
d_call: TRBD2
cdr3_nt: TGTGCCAGCAGTTTCAGGGGAGCGGGGGCAGATACGCAGTATTTT
cdr3_aa: CASSFRGAGADTQYF

clone_size: .
v_call: TRBV15
j_call: TRBJ2-1
d_call: .
cdr3_nt: TGTGCCACCACGAGAAGCTCCTACAATGAGCAGTTCTTC
cdr3_aa: CATTRSSYNEQFF

clone_size: .
v_call: TRBV19
j_call: TRBJ1-1
d_call: .
cdr3_nt: TGTGCCAGTAGTTACCACAAGAACACTGAAGCTTTCTTT
cdr3_aa: CASSYHKNTEAFF

clone_size: .
v_call: TRBV14
j_call: TRBJ2-1
d_call: TRBD2
cdr3_nt: TGTGCCAGCAGCCAAGAATTTCGACTAGCGGACTACAATGAGCAGTTCTTC
cdr3_aa: CASSQEFRLADYNEQFF

clone_size: .
v_call: TRBV9
j_call: TRBJ2-3
d_call: TRBD2
cdr3_nt: TGTGCCAGCAGCGTAAGTAGCGGGACCACAGATACGCAGTATTTT
cdr3_aa: CASSVSSGTTDTQYF

clone_size: .
v_call: TRBV4-1
j_call: TRBJ2-1
d_call: .
cdr3_nt: TGCGCCAGCAGCCAAGCAAGCAATGAGCAGTTCTTC
cdr3_aa: CASSQASNEQFF

clone_size: few
v_call: TRBV19
j_call: TRBJ1-1
d_call: .
cdr3_nt: TGTGCCAGTAGTATAGTGGGGGCTGAAGCTTTCTTT
cdr3_aa: CASSIVGAEAFF

clone_size: .
v_call: TRBV6-5
j_call: TRBJ1-1
d_call: .
cdr3_nt: TGTGCCAGCAGTTACAGCAGGGGCACTGAAGCTTTCTTT
cdr3_aa: CASSYSRGTEAFF

clone_size: .
v_call: TRBV20-1
j_call: TRBJ2-7
d_call: .
cdr3_nt: TGCAGTGCCCCGTACTCGTGGGAGCAGTACTTC
cdr3_aa: CSAPYSWEQYF

clone_size: .
v_call: TRBV4-1
j_call: TRBJ2-3
d_call: .
cdr3_nt: TGCGCCAGCAGCCAAGAGCAAGGGGGGCGGGACACAGATACGCAGTATTTT
cdr3_aa: CASSQEQGGRDTDTQYF

clone_size: once
v_call: TRBV7-8
j_call: TRBJ2-7
d_call: TRBD1
cdr3_nt: TGTGCCAGCAGCCAAAACAGGGGAAACTCCTACGAGCAGTACTTC
cdr3_aa: CASSQNRGNSYEQYF

clone_size: .
v_call: TRBV11-2
j_call: TRBJ2-7
d_call: .
cdr3_nt: TGTGCCAGCAGCTTAGCCCGCGACATTGGGGCTTACGAGCAGTACTTC
cdr3_aa: CASSLARDIGAYEQYF

clone_size: .
v_call: TRBV29-1
j_call: TRBJ2-1
d_call: TRBD2
cdr3_nt: TGCAGCGTTGGAGGCCTAGCGGGGGGTCTCTTTCGCGAGCAGTTCTTC
cdr3_aa: CSVGGLAGGLFREQFF

clone_size: .
v_call: TRBV19
j_call: TRBJ1-5
d_call: .
cdr3_nt: TGTGCCAGTAAGGTTATGTCAGGGGGCAATCAGCCCCAGCATTTT
cdr3_aa: CASKVMSGGNQPQHF

clone_size: .
v_call: TRBV5-6
j_call: TRBJ1-2
d_call: .
cdr3_nt: TGTGCCAGCAGCTCCTGGACAGCTAACTATGGCTACACCTTC
cdr3_aa: CASSSWTANYGYTF

clone_size: .
v_call: TRBV7-9
j_call: TRBJ1-1
d_call: TRBD1
cdr3_nt: TGTGCCAGCAGCCGCAGGACAGGGGGCTTGAACACTGAAGCTTTCTTT
cdr3_aa: CASSRRTGGLNTEAFF

clone_size: .
v_call: TRBV5-1
j_call: TRBJ2-1
d_call: TRBD2
cdr3_nt: TGCGCCAGCAGCTTGGGACTAGCGGGCTTTACCTCCTACAATGAGCAGTTCTTC
cdr3_aa: CASSLGLAGFTSYNEQFF

clone_size: .
v_call: TRBV11-2
j_call: TRBJ2-3
d_call: .
cdr3_nt: TGTGCCAGCAGCTTTCACACAGATACGCAGTATTTT
cdr3_aa: CASSFHTDTQYF

clone_size: .
v_call: TRBV15
j_call: TRBJ1-4
d_call: .
cdr3_nt: TGTGCCACCAGCGGAGGGTCTGGAGGTGAAAAACTGTTTTTT
cdr3_aa: CATSGGSGGEKLFF

clone_size: .
v_call: TRBV7-9
j_call: TRBJ2-1
d_call: .
cdr3_nt: TGTGCCAGCCAGCCCCCTAGCTCACATGAGCAGTTCTTC
cdr3_aa: CASQPPSSHEQFF

clone_size: once
v_call: TRBV7-9
j_call: TRBJ2-7
d_call: TRBD2
cdr3_nt: TGTGCCAGCAGCTTAACTAGGGACGGATGGACTAGCGGGAGCGCGGAGCAGTACTTC
cdr3_aa: CASSLTRDGWTSGSAEQYF

clone_size: .
v_call: TRBV7-8
j_call: TRBJ2-5
d_call: .
cdr3_nt: TGTGCCAGCAGCTTAGGGGAACAGGCCGGGGGGACCCAGTACTTC
cdr3_aa: CASSLGEQAGGTQYF

clone_size: .
v_call: TRBV2
j_call: TRBJ2-4
d_call: TRBD2
cdr3_nt: TGTGCCAGCAGTGATTCTAGCGGACTAGCCAAAAACATTCAGTACTTC
cdr3_aa: CASSDSSGLAKNIQYF

clone_size: .
v_call: TRBV19
j_call: TRBJ2-7
d_call: .
cdr3_nt: TGTGCCAGTAGTGGCGGGCCGTTTGACGAGCAGTACTTC
cdr3_aa: CASSGGPFDEQYF

clone_size: .
v_call: TRBV13
j_call: TRBJ2-2
d_call: TRBD2
cdr3_nt: TGTGCCAGCAGCAACGCCGGGACTAGCGTTACCGGGGAGCTGTTTTTT
cdr3_aa: CASSNAGTSVTGELFF

clone_size: .
v_call: TRBV9
j_call: TRBJ2-1
d_call: TRBD2
cdr3_nt: TGTGCCAGCAGCTCGACTAGCGGGGGTGTCCACAATGAGCAGTTCTTC
cdr3_aa: CASSSTSGGVHNEQFF

clone_size: .
v_call: TRBV28
j_call: TRBJ2-4
d_call: .
cdr3_nt: TGTGCCAGCAGAACAGAGGGGGTGAGGGCCAAAAACATTCAGTACTTC
cdr3_aa: CASRTEGVRAKNIQYF

clone_size: .
v_call: TRBV7-6
j_call: TRBJ2-7
d_call: .
cdr3_nt: TGTGCCAGCAGTCTCAGGGGGGGCCACGAGCAGTACTTC
cdr3_aa: CASSLRGGHEQYF

clone_size: .
v_call: TRBV6-5
j_call: TRBJ1-2
d_call: .
cdr3_nt: TGTGCCAGCAGTGACACAAACTATGGCTACACCTTC
cdr3_aa: CASSDTNYGYTF

clone_size: .
v_call: TRBV6-5
j_call: TRBJ2-1
d_call: .
cdr3_nt: TGTGCCAGCAGCAGCGGACGAGAGCAGTTCTTC
cdr3_aa: CASSSGREQFF

clone_size: once
v_call: TRBV27
j_call: TRBJ2-3
d_call: .
cdr3_nt: TGTGCCAGCAGACCCGGGGTAGAGGGCACAGATACGCAGTATTTT
cdr3_aa: CASRPGVEGTDTQYF

clone_size: .
v_call: TRBV27
j_call: TRBJ2-7
d_call: TRBD1
cdr3_nt: TGTGCCAGCAGTCAGGGACAGGGGGAGGGCGAGCAGTACTTC
cdr3_aa: CASSQGQGEGEQYF

clone_size: .
v_call: TRBV2
j_call: TRBJ2-7
d_call: .
cdr3_nt: TGTGCCAGCAGGAACAGGGCCCCCAGCTCCTACGAGCAGTACTTC
cdr3_aa: CASRNRAPSSYEQYF

clone_size: .
v_call: TRBV6-1
j_call: TRBJ1-1
d_call: .
cdr3_nt: TGTGCCAGCAGTGACAGGGTAACGGCTTTCTTT
cdr3_aa: CASSDRVTAFF

clone_size: .
v_call: TRBV14
j_call: TRBJ2-1
d_call: .
cdr3_nt: TGTGCCAGCAGCCAAACAGTGGGGCAGTTCTTC
cdr3_aa: CASSQTVGQFF

clone_size: .
v_call: TRBV11-3
j_call: TRBJ1-4
d_call: .
cdr3_nt: TGTGCCAGCAGCTTAATCGAGGATCCGAAAGGTGAAAAACTGTTTTTT
cdr3_aa: CASSLIEDPKGEKLFF

clone_size: once
v_call: TRBV29-1
j_call: TRBJ2-3
d_call: TRBD1
cdr3_nt: TGCAGCGCAACAGGGGGCGGCACAGATACGCAGTATTTT
cdr3_aa: CSATGGGTDTQYF

clone_size: .
v_call: TRBV2
j_call: TRBJ2-3
d_call: TRBD2
cdr3_nt: TGTGCCACCACGGGACTAGCGGGATCGGCAGATACGCAGTATTTT
cdr3_aa: CATTGLAGSADTQYF

clone_size: once
v_call: TRBV27
j_call: TRBJ2-2
d_call: .
cdr3_nt: TGTGCCAGCAGTTTATTTGGGAGTACCGGGGAGCTGTTTTTT
cdr3_aa: CASSLFGSTGELFF

clone_size: .
v_call: TRBV4-2
j_call: TRBJ2-7
d_call: .
cdr3_nt: TGTGCCAGCAGCCAAGGAGATCCGGACTACGAGCAGTACTTC
cdr3_aa: CASSQGDPDYEQYF

clone_size: .
v_call: TRBV6-1
j_call: TRBJ2-2
d_call: TRBD2
cdr3_nt: TGTGCCAGCAGTGCCATGTTAAGACTAGCGGGGGTCGGGGAGCTGTTTTTT
cdr3_aa: CASSAMLRLAGVGELFF

clone_size: .
v_call: TRBV5-1
j_call: TRBJ2-5
d_call: .
cdr3_nt: TGCGCCAGCAGCTTGGAACCACAAGAGACCCAGTACTTC
cdr3_aa: CASSLEPQETQYF

clone_size: .
v_call: TRBV6-5
j_call: TRBJ2-2
d_call: .
cdr3_nt: TGTGCCAGCAGGCCAGGACAGTACACCGGGGAGCTGTTTTTT
cdr3_aa: CASRPGQYTGELFF

clone_size: .
v_call: TRBV19
j_call: TRBJ2-3
d_call: .
cdr3_nt: TGTGCCAGTAGTATAGCGGGAGTCCCAGATACGCAGTATTTT
cdr3_aa: CASSIAGVPDTQYF

clone_size: .
v_call: TRBV27
j_call: TRBJ1-2
d_call: TRBD1
cdr3_nt: TGTGCCAGCAGTTCCCAAACGGACAGGTCAGGTGGCTACACCTTC
cdr3_aa: CASSSQTDRSGGYTF

clone_size: .
v_call: TRBV7-6
j_call: TRBJ2-1
d_call: TRBD2
cdr3_nt: TGTGCCAGCAGCCCCTCGTTAGCGGGGAACCACAATGAGCAGTTCTTC
cdr3_aa: CASSPSLAGNHNEQFF

clone_size: .
v_call: TRBV7-3
j_call: TRBJ2-1
d_call: TRBD2
cdr3_nt: TGTGCCAGCAGCTTACGCGGGAGGAAGGATGAGCAGTTCTTC
cdr3_aa: CASSLRGRKDEQFF

clone_size: .
v_call: TRBV19
j_call: TRBJ1-2
d_call: .
cdr3_nt: TGTGCCAGTAGCTTCACGGCCGGCGCTTTGCTCTATGGCTACACCTTC
cdr3_aa: CASSFTAGALLYGYTF